The T cell receptor beta chain under discussion was sequenced for a study of T-cell reconstitution after alpha-beta-depleted transplantation in children listed by TCRdb under 2016. About the investigation overall: The study quantitatively tracked T-cell immune reconstitution after TCRalphabeta/CD19-depleted allogeneic hematopoietic cell transplantation in children using TCR repertoire profiling.

The paper as a whole reports these results and caveats: In some patients, the high TCRbeta diversity seen at day 60 was put down to recipient T cells and intrathymic progenitors that had survived conditioning. About two months after transplant, the apparently early recovery of alphabetaT-cell counts reportedly depended on just several hundred clones that had expanded rapidly and came from non-depleted graft cells. Over subsequent months, a decline in hyperexpanded clone frequencies was noted, and after one year, T-cell counts and TCRbeta diversity were mostly ascribed to newly produced T cells.

Germline trimming: 5 bases from V, 8 bases from J; junction bases outside gene matches: 12. CDR1 and CDR2 are drawn from the germline V gene (reference sequence): MNHEY, SMNVEV. Inclusive of the bounding cysteine and phenylalanine, the CDR3 is 15 residues long. Only the CDR3 DNA is retained, 45 bases long and in frame from the first base. The method was PCR. TCRdb lists the instrument as Illumina HiSeq 2500. TCR library preparation used molecular barcoding, with unique molecular identifiers applied to normalize quantification of the TCRbeta repertoire. TCRdb reran the public reads through fastp at Q25 and MiXCR, keeping productive beta chains. All rows with the same CDR3 protein become a single entry with the most common DNA and genes. The sample data list some 95,000 distinct CDR3 sequences, and 23% of these were observed just once. Clones ranked in the top ten supply about 21% of the sample. About this clonotype: No cognate antigen has been identified for it. The record has no base qualities; no much larger clone is one base away.

According to the study, the label for this sample's treatment or condition signals: allogeneic hematopoietic cell transplantation with graft depleted of TCRalphabeta T cells and CD19 B cells. The children who served as transplant recipients had been given grafts of TCRalphabeta/CD19-depleted allogeneic hematopoietic cells. Recombination connected TRBV27 to TRBJ1-5, and 7 junctional nucleotides match TRBD1. The TCR originated in a boy aged 2 to 10 with acute lymphoblastic leukemia, due to receive a stem cell transplant. The sample here was PBMCs, taken before TCRalphabeta/CD19-depleted stem cell transplant. The CDR3 region: CASSPGDSPSKPQHF. Here is the DNA: TGTGCCAGCAGTCCCGGGGACAGCCCGTCCAAGCCCCAGCATTTT.